The source of this T cell receptor beta chain is a study of blood T cell repertoires in COVID-19. Turning to the study itself: Both acute and convalescent COVID-19 samples were obtained from the United States, Italy and Spain. T cells, B-cell-depleted T cells, or PBMCs provided the cDNA or gDNA that served as material.

Study members were between about 18 and 89 years old and lived in 24 US regions. The authors' processing: The authors estimated nucleated cell counts from reference gene primer amplification. Sequencing was performed with immunoSEQ multiplex PCR; in TCRdb, only in-frame clones are kept and a portion is missing. The V and J calls and clone size come from that table; D and trimming were worked out from the DNA. The data contain under 400,000 clones, 80% to 90% of them singletons. CDR3 length: 14 residues. The V gene's germline CDR1 is SGHNT and CDR2 YYREEE (reference sequence). Trimming left V 2 bases short and J 7 bases short, with 16 bases between.

The sequenced sample consisted of PBMCs or T cells enriched from blood (not recorded which). The sequence was collected from a woman aged 40 to 49 with acute COVID-19. V is TRBV5-4 and J is TRBJ2-7, with a tentative D call TRBD2 (6 bases). The CDR3, as DNA: TGTGCCAGCAGCTTAGTAGGCGGGATCGGTGAGCAGTACTTC. Its translation is CASSLVGGIGEQYF. Combining the CDR3 with reference TRBV5-4 and TRBJ2-7 gives the whole variable domain ETGVTQSPTHLIKTRGQQVTLRCSSQSGHNTVSWYQQALGQGPQFIFQYYREEENGRGNFPPRFSGLQFPNYSSELNVNALELDDSALYLCASSLVGGIGEQYFGPGTRLTVT.